A single sample is the source of the 13 T cell receptor beta chains below, sequenced in a study of cytomegalovirus exposure and HLA in healthy donors. 60 Vbeta and 13 Jbeta primers were used in PCR. Using immunoSEQ multiplex PCR, the repertoire was profiled, and TCRdb retains in-frame clones only, with some absent. The sample carries about 160,000 clones, 60% to 85% recorded once. The sample taken for sequencing was PBMCs. Receptors originate from a woman aged 35 to 49 in good health and CMV-seropositive.

The gene calls are TRBV2 and TRBJ2-1, with 14 bases that match TRBD2. The V and J ends lost 6 bases and 7 bases, in that order; junction bases with no gene match: 5. The CDR3 sequence is 15 residues long. Germline V gene sequence: CDR1 SNHLY, CDR2 FYNNEI. This chain's CDR3 is CASRGLAGVNNEQFF. The CDR3 DNA sequence: TGTGCCAGCAGGGGACTAGCGGGGGTTAATAATGAGCAGTTCTTC.

The CDR3 DNA reads TGTGCCAGCCAGGTTTTTTCGCAGAACACTGAAGCTTTCTTT. It specifies CASQVFSQNTEAFF. The chain carries TRBV19 and TRBJ1-1, with D uncertain. CDR3 length: 14 residues. CDR1 is LNHDA, CDR2 SQIVND, per germline (reference sequence). Trimming stripped 9 bases from V and 1 base from J, with 15 bases between.

The chain combines TRBV7-2 with TRBJ1-2; no firm D call. V was shortened by 5 bases and J by 3 bases, with 10 bases between the two germline ends. Germline values: CDR1 SGHTA, CDR2 FQGNSA. The CDR3 runs to 13 residues. The DNA of the CDR3 is TGTGCCAGCAGCCCCGAACAGCACTATGGCTACACCTTC. Its translation: CASSPEQHYGYTF.

The rearrangement uses TRBV5-1 and TRBJ1-4, with 7 nucleotides matching TRBD1. J gave up 7 bases and V 2 bases, and 8 bases lay outside the gene matches. The CDR3 contains 15 residues. The germline CDR1 and CDR2 sequences are SGHRS and YFSETQ. DNA of the CDR3: TGCGCCAGCAGCTTCGACAGGGCTGGCGGTGAAAAACTGTTTTTT. Translating gives CASSFDRAGGEKLFF.

The genes are TRBV19 and TRBJ1-2, with TRBD1 matching over 7 bases. Germline-derived CDR1 and CDR2 are LNHDA and SQIVND (reference sequence). The CDR3 totals 18 residues. The V gene end was trimmed by 2 bases and the J gene end by 4 bases; junction bases not matched to a gene: 16. CDR3 amino acids: CASSINLKTGATSYGYTF. Written as DNA, the CDR3 is TGTGCCAGTAGTATAAACCTTAAAACAGGGGCCACCTCCTATGGCTACACCTTC.

This chain joins TRBV6-6 and TRBJ2-2; D is uncertain. The CDR3 has 14 amino acids. V lost 8 bases to trimming and J lost 3 bases, with 13 bases between them. Germline CDR1 reads MNHNY; CDR2 reads SVGAGI (reference sequence). The CDR3 loop is CASYGRIDTGELFF. CDR3 coding DNA: TGTGCCAGCTATGGCAGGATAGACACCGGGGAGCTGTTTTTT.

The sample holds a few counts of this clone. This chain connects TRBV19 to TRBJ1-1; D perhaps matches TRBD1 (5 bases). The CDR3 spans 15 residues. Germline V gene data show CDR1 as LNHDA and CDR2 as SQIVND (reference sequence). The V end lost 3 bases, the J end lost 4 bases, and 15 bases lay between the germline ends. CDR3 protein: CASSIQAGARTEAFF. The CDR3 DNA sequence: TGTGCCAGTAGTATCCAGGCTGGGGCACGCACTGAAGCTTTCTTT.

The J gene is TRBJ1-3, the V gene TRBV5-4; 10 nucleotides match TRBD1. Trimming at V came to 3 bases and at J to 2 bases, leaving 5 bases not matched to a gene. The germline V gene has CDR1 SGHNT and CDR2 YYREEE (reference sequence). The CDR3 runs to 16 residues. The DNA for the CDR3 is TGTGCCAGCAGCTCCCGGGACAGGGGAACTGGAAACACCATATATTTT. Amino acid sequence: CASSSRDRGTGNTIYF.

The chain has TRBV11-2 and TRBJ1-3; D might be TRBD1 (6 bases). The CDR3 is made up of 15 amino acids. Germline V CDR1 and CDR2: SGHAT, FQNNGV. With 4 bases removed from V and 8 bases from J, the gap between germline ends came to 18 bases. CDR3 sequence: CASSSRTDSRDTIYF. Written as DNA, the CDR3 is TGTGCCAGCAGCTCACGAACGGACAGTAGGGACACCATATATTTT.

V is TRBV7-9 and J is TRBJ2-7, with D uncertain. Trimming left V 4 bases short and J 2 bases short, with 9 bases between. CDR3 length equals 13 residues. Germline V gives CDR1 SEHNR, CDR2 FQNEAQ (reference sequence). The CDR3: CASSSLTAYEQYF. CDR3 DNA sequence: TGTGCCAGCAGCTCCCTAACAGCCTACGAGCAGTACTTC.

The chain recombines TRBV27 with TRBJ1-5; maybe TRBD1 (5 bases). Germline V CDR1 and CDR2: MNHEY, SMNVEV (reference sequence). The germline V and J ends were trimmed by 8 bases and 11 bases, with 13 bases remaining between them. This CDR3 is built from 11 residues. CDR3 residues: CASGRGSSQHF. CDR3 in DNA: TGTGCCAGCGGGAGGGGATCGTCCCAGCATTTT.

The rearrangement links TRBV19 to TRBJ1-2; 10 bases map to TRBD1. There are 15 residues in the CDR3. CDR1 is LNHDA, CDR2 SQIVND, per germline (reference sequence). V dropped 6 bases and J dropped 3; count of bases not matched to a gene: 7. The chain's CDR3 is CASRQTGGAHYGYTF. DNA for the CDR3: TGTGCCAGTAGGCAGACAGGGGGCGCCCACTATGGCTACACCTTC.

The chain joins TRBV11-2 to TRBJ2-3; 7 bases line up with TRBD1. The germline V gene encodes CDR1 SGHAT and CDR2 FQNNGV. This CDR3 contains 15 residues. The V gene end was trimmed by 6 bases and the J gene end by 3 bases; junction bases not matched to a gene: 9. Here the CDR3 DNA reads TGTGCCAGCAGTTCGACAGGGAAGGTAACAGATACGCAGTATTTT. Protein: CASSSTGKVTDTQYF.